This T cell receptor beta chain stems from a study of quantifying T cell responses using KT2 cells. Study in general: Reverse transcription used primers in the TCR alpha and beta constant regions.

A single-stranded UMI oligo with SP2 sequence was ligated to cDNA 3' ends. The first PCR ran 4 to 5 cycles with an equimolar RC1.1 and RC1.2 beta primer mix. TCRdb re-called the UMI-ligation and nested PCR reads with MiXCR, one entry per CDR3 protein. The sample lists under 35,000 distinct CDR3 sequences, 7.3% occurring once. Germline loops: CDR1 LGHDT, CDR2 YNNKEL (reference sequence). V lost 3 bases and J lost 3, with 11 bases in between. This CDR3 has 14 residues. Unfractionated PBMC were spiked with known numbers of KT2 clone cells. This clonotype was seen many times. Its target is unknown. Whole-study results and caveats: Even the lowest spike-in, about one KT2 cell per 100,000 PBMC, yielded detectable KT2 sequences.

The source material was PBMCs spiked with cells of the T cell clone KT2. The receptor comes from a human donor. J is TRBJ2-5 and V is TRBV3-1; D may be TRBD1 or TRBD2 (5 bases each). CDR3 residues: CASSQRGTEETQYF. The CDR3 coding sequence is TGTGCCAGCAGCCAGAGGGGTACCGAAGAGACCCAGTACTTC.